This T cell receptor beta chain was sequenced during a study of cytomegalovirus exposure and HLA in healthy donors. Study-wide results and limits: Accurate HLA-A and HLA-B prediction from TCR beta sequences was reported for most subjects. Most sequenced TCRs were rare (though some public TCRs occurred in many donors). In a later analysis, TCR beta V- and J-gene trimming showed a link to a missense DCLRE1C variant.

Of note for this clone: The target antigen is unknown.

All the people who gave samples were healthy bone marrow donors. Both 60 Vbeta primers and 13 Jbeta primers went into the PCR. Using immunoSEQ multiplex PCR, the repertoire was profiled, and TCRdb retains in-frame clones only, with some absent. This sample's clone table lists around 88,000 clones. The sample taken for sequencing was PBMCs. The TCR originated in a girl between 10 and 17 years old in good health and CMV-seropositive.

The CDR3 loop is CASQGARGELFF. Here the CDR3 DNA reads TGTGCCAGTCAGGGGGCTCGGGGGGAGCTGTTTTTT. V and J are TRBV6-5 and TRBJ2-2; TRBD1 agrees at 8 bases. The ends lost 9 bases at V and 8 bases at J; junction bases unmatched: 5. The length of the CDR3 is 12 residues. The germline CDR1 and CDR2 sequences are MNHEY and SVGAGI.